The table lists the clone carrying this TCR beta chain with a count of one. Its antigen remains unidentified. The sample is drawn from a study of cytomegalovirus exposure and HLA in healthy donors. Broader study findings: Fewer N-insertions (relative to the 666-donor mean) were reportedly seen in an Asian-associated ancestry cluster in a later analysis. At a 0.05 false discovery rate, a later analysis found some 18,000 TCR beta sequences to be associated with HLA alleles. Exclusion applied to some V segments, including TRBV6-2 and TRBV6-3, as they were indistinguishable. Within an earlier analysis, most TCR beta V segments proved productive either about 90% or about 30% of the time.

Primers for the PCR totalled 60 Vbeta and 13 Jbeta. Data came from immunoSEQ multiplex PCR; TCRdb stores just in-frame clones and leaves some out. The table records about 130,000 clones, 65% to 90% of them present only once. The junction had 5 bases not matched to a gene; V was cut back by 0 bases and J by 6 bases. CDR1 is SGHVS and CDR2 is FNYEAQ in the germline V gene. The CDR3 spans 16 residues. This chain joins TRBV7-6 and TRBJ2-4; 10 bases fit TRBD1. The source of this sequence is a girl aged 2 to 9 in good health and CMV-seronegative. Specimen: PBMCs. The chain's CDR3 is CASSLAAGQGTNIQYF. DNA of the CDR3: TGTGCCAGCAGCTTAGCAGCGGGACAGGGGACAAACATTCAGTACTTC.